This TCR beta chain derives from a study of blood T cell repertoires in COVID-19. Study-wide background: Samples taken during acute and convalescent COVID-19 were collected in the United States, Italy and Spain. Sources were T cells, B-cell-depleted T cells, or PBMCs; the material itself was cDNA or gDNA.

This CDR3 is built from 16 residues. With V trimmed by 3 bases and J by 8 bases, 10 bases remained unmatched. Germline lookup yields CDR1 MGHRA and CDR2 YSYEKL. Per the original data handling: Amplification from reference gene primers served as the basis for estimated nucleated cell counts. This table comes from immunoSEQ multiplex PCR, and its TCRdb copy is limited to in-frame clones, with some not included. V and J calls and clone size are those listed in that table; D and trimming were worked out from the DNA. Of 210,000 or so clones listed, about 90% were seen once; the top ten hold 1.5% to 2%. This sequence joins TRBV4-1 and TRBJ2-1, with 10 nucleotides matching TRBD2. This TCR came from a man aged 40-49 years with active or convalescent COVID-19. Sequencing input: peripheral blood. The DNA for the CDR3 is TGCGCCAGCAGCCACCGTCTAGCGGGGGTGACCGATGAGCAGTTCTTC. This encodes CASSHRLAGVTDEQFF.